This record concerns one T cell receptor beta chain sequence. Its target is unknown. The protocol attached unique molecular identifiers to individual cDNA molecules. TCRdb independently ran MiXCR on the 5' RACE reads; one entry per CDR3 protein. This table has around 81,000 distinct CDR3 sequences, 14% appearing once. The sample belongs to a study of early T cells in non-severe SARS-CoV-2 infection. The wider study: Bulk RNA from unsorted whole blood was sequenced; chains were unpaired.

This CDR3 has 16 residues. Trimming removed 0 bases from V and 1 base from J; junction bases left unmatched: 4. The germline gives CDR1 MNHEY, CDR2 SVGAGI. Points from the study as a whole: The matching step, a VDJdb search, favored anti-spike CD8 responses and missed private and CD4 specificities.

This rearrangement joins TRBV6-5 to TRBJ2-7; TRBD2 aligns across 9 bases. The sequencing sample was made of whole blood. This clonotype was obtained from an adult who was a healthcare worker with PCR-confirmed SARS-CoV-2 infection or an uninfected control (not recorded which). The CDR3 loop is CASSYSASGGSYEQYF. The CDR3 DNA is TGTGCCAGCAGTTACTCAGCGAGCGGGGGGTCCTACGAGCAGTACTTC.